These 14 T cell receptor beta chains were sequenced from one sample in a study of blood T cell repertoires in COVID-19. Profiled with immunoSEQ multiplex PCR; TCRdb holds only in-frame clones, not every one. This sample has about 42,000 clones, with 70% to 90% found just once. Sequencing was performed on peripheral blood. The receptor set was obtained from a human donor in a cohort sampled during active COVID-19.

The V call is TRBV10-3, the J call TRBJ2-2; 8 bases agree with TRBD1. Germline assignment: CDR1 ENHRY and CDR2 SYGVKD. V trimming: 6 bases; J trimming: 3 bases; junction bases outside the gene matches: 6. The CDR3 has 15 residues. This chain's CDR3 is CAIRPGTGHTGELFF. DNA of the CDR3: TGTGCCATCAGGCCCGGGACAGGCCACACCGGGGAGCTGTTTTTT.

This rearrangement joins TRBV4-1 to TRBJ2-1; a possible D gene is TRBD1 (5 bases). The V and J ends lost 0 bases and 6 bases respectively, with 9 bases between them. This CDR3 is 14 amino acids long. Per germline, CDR1 MGHRA and CDR2 YSYEKL. The CDR3 spells CASSQEAQGNEQFF. The CDR3 DNA follows: TGCGCCAGCAGCCAAGAGGCTCAGGGCAATGAGCAGTTCTTC.

The CDR3 loop reads CSVVQGMYTEAFF. The CDR3, as DNA: TGCAGCGTTGTTCAGGGAATGTACACTGAAGCTTTCTTT. This chain joins TRBV29-1 and TRBJ1-1, with D perhaps TRBD1 (5 bases). Germline-derived CDR1 and CDR2 are SQVTM and ANQGSEA. This CDR3 is 13 amino acids long. V lost 4 bases, J lost 3 bases, and 12 bases lay in between.

This rearrangement joins TRBV7-9 to TRBJ1-6; tentatively, D is TRBD1 (6 bases). CDR1 and CDR2 (germline): SEHNR, FQNEAQ (reference sequence). V lost 7 bases and J lost 0, with 13 bases in between. The CDR3 covers 16 residues. DNA for the CDR3: TGTGCCAGCACAAGGCAGGGGAGCTCCTATAATTCACCCCTCCACTTT. This translates into CASTRQGSSYNSPLHF.

Here the CDR3 reads CAWRRGYTF. The DNA for the CDR3 is TGTGCCTGGAGGCGGGGCTACACCTTC. The V gene is TRBV30, the J gene TRBJ1-2; no definite D call. Trimming took 3 bases from V and 8 from J, leaving 4 bases between them. Germline CDR1 and CDR2: GTSNPN and SVGIG (reference sequence). The CDR3 is 9 residues long.

This clone was counted between two and nine times. J is TRBJ1-3 and V is TRBV4-2; TRBD1 aligns across 7 bases. The germline V gene encodes CDR1 LGHNA and CDR2 YNFKEQ. Unmatched junction bases numbered 7, after V lost 1 base and J lost 7 bases. The CDR3 sequence is 15 residues long. The CDR3 spells CASSQGQGDSNTIYF. The CDR3 nucleotides read TGTGCCAGCAGCCAAGGTCAGGGGGATAGTAACACCATATATTTT.

This chain joins TRBV7-8 and TRBJ2-2, with 7 bases lining up with TRBD1. Germline-derived CDR1 and CDR2 are SGHVS and FQNEAQ. CDR3 length: 17 residues. V shed 3 bases and J 3 bases; nucleotides not matched to a gene: 10. This chain's CDR3 is CASSFTSGQTHTGELFF. For the CDR3, the DNA is TGTGCCAGCAGCTTTACATCGGGACAGACACACACCGGGGAGCTGTTTTTT. Looking up the rest from reference TRBV7-8 and TRBJ2-2 gives the full variable domain: GAGVSQSPRYKVAKRGQDVALRCDPISGHVSLFWYQQALGQGPEFLTYFQNEAQLDKSGLPSDRFFAERPEGSVSTLKIQRTQQEDSAVYLCASSFTSGQTHTGELFFGEGSRLTVL.

The chain joins TRBV19 to TRBJ2-3, with D maybe TRBD1 (6 bases). The CDR3 loop spans 13 amino acids. Trimming removed 6 bases from V and 1 base from J, with 8 bases in between. The V gene's germline CDR1 is LNHDA and CDR2 SQIVND (reference sequence). CDR3 nucleotides: TGTGCCAGTAGGGACAGTGGCACAGATACGCAGTATTTT. The encoded protein is CASRDSGTDTQYF. Using reference TRBV19 and TRBJ2-3 for the parts outside the CDR3, the full variable domain is DGGITQSPKYLFRKEGQNVTLSCEQNLNHDAMYWYRQDPGQGLRLIYYSQIVNDFQKGDIAEGYSVSREKKESFPLTVTSAQKNPTAFYLCASRDSGTDTQYFGPGTRLTVL.

The chain carries TRBV6-2 or TRBV6-3 and TRBJ2-3; D possibly corresponds to TRBD2 (6 bases). Trimming removed 6 bases from V and 3 bases from J, with 16 bases in between. This CDR3 contains 15 residues. The germline CDR1 and CDR2 sequences are MNHEY and SVGEGT. The CDR3 spells CASSQSVGGTDTQYF. The CDR3 DNA follows: TGTGCCAGCAGCCAATCGGTGGGGGGAACAGATACGCAGTATTTT.

This clone was recorded once. CDR3 bases: TGTGCCAGTAGTGGGACAGGGGAGAGGGACACAGATACGCAGTATTTT. Protein sequence: CASSGTGERDTDTQYF. V and J are TRBV19 and TRBJ2-3; 10 nucleotides line up with TRBD1. The ends lost 5 bases at V and 2 bases at J; junction bases unmatched: 7. Germline V gene sequence: CDR1 LNHDA, CDR2 SQIVND (reference sequence). The CDR3 extends over 16 amino acids.

The chain recombines TRBV3-1 (or the pseudogene TRBV3-2) with TRBJ1-2, with TRBD1 as a possible D gene (6 bases). The CDR3 extends over 14 amino acids. Germline loops: CDR1 LGHDT, CDR2 YNNKEL (reference sequence). V was trimmed by 1 base and J by 9 bases, leaving 15 bases between them. In nucleotides, the CDR3 is TGTGCCAGCAGCCAAGGAAGGGGGGGTAACAGCTACACCTTC. This translates into CASSQGRGGNSYTF.

The chain links TRBV1 to TRBJ2-1; the DNA was not compared with TRBD2, the D call given in the table. TRBV1 is classified as a pseudogene. The CDR3 loop spans 16 amino acids. The CDR3 loop is CTSSQPERASGREQFF. The CDR3 DNA reads TGCACCAGCAGCCAGCCAGAGAGGGCTAGCGGGAGAGAGCAGTTCTTC.

This rearrangement joins TRBV19 to TRBJ2-1; TRBD2 might be the D (5 bases). The CDR3 spans 15 residues. Per the germline V gene, CDR1 is LNHDA and CDR2 is SQIVND (reference sequence). Trimming took off 6 bases at V and 7 bases at J, with 19 bases between the two ends. The chain's CDR3 is CASSRARGVGNEQFF. The CDR3 nucleotides are TGTGCCAGTAGCCGTGCTCGGGGAGTGGGGAATGAGCAGTTCTTC.

This clone was counted between two and nine times. V is TRBV30 and J is TRBJ2-7; TRBD2 is a possible D gene (6 bases). Trimming took off 4 bases at V and 4 bases at J, with 11 bases between the two ends. The CDR3 runs to 12 residues. The germline V gene has CDR1 GTSNPN and CDR2 SVGIG (reference sequence). The CDR3 sequence: CAWIDSGYEQYF. CDR3 nucleotides: TGTGCCTGGATCGACAGCGGGTACGAGCAGTACTTC.